The rows below give T cell receptor beta chains drawn from one sample of a study of Graves' ophthalmopathy and Graves' hyperthyroidism. TCRdb processed the multiplex PCR reads anew with MiXCR; each CDR3 protein has one entry. The sample lists hundreds of thousands of distinct CDR3 sequences; 22% were seen once. The sequenced material came from peripheral blood. The receptor set was obtained from a woman aged 18-29 years with stable Graves' hyperthyroidism. Some clones in this sample may be carry-over from other donors' samples. The CDR3 runs from the conserved cysteine through the conserved F or W. D genes are given only for firm matches. A row's size may be missing; if present it is once, few, many or a size class.

TRBJ2-5,many,TRBD2,TRBV6-5,TGTGCCAGCACCCGGGCGATCCTAGCGGGGCAAGAGACCCAGTACTTC,CASTRAILAGQETQYF
TRBJ1-6,many,TRBD1,TRBV30,TGTGCCTGGAGTCCCCTTACAGGGGGGTCTAATCCCCTCCACTTT,CAWSPLTGGSNPLHF
TRBJ2-2,-,TRBD1,TRBV27,TGTGCCAGCAGTCTGGGACAGGGAAGCGGGGAGCTGTTTTTT,CASSLGQGSGELFF
TRBJ2-5,many,-,TRBV28,TGTGCCAGCAGCAAGAGGACGGGTGGGGGAGAGACCCAGTACTTC,CASSKRTGGGETQYF
TRBJ1-3,-,-,TRBV15,TGTGCCACCAGCAGCCTAATAGGAAACACCATATATTTT,CATSSLIGNTIYF
TRBJ2-5,many,-,TRBV3-1,TGTGCCAGCAGTTTGGGCATGCGGGAGACCCAGTACTTC,CASSLGMRETQYF
TRBJ1-5,once,TRBD1,TRBV29-1,TGCAGCGCCCAGGGGGAGGTTGGTCAGCCCCAGCATTTT,CSAQGEVGQPQHF
TRBJ2-5,many,TRBD2,TRBV20-1,TGCAGTGCTAGAGAAGGGACTAGCGGGCCCCAAGAGACCCAGTACTTC,CSAREGTSGPQETQYF
TRBJ1-2,many,TRBD1,TRBV19,TGTGCCAGTAGAGGGACAGGGGAGTCTACATCCTATGGCTACACCTTC,CASRGTGESTSYGYTF
TRBJ1-1,many,-,TRBV12-3/TRBV12-4,TGTGCCAGCTCATCTGGGGCGAGCGCTGAAGCTTTCTTT,CASSSGASAEAFF
TRBJ2-7,many,TRBD2,TRBV20-1,TGCAGTGCAGAACTAGCGGGAGCCTACGAGCAGTACTTC,CSAELAGAYEQYF
TRBJ2-5,many,-,TRBV20-1,TGCAGTGCGGAACCAACCCACAGTGCCTGGGGAGAGACCCAGTACTTC,CSAEPTHSAWGETQYF
TRBJ2-7,many,-,TRBV10-3,TGTGCCATCAGTGGACAGAATTCGTGGGAGCAGTACTTC,CAISGQNSWEQYF
TRBJ1-1,-,TRBD1,TRBV6-5,TGTGCCAGCAGTTACCAACGGGGACAGACGAACACTGAAGCTTTCTTT,CASSYQRGQTNTEAFF
TRBJ1-5,-,-,TRBV4-3,TGCGCCAGCAGCCAAATGGCTGGGGGCAGCAATCAGCCCCAGCATTTT,CASSQMAGGSNQPQHF
TRBJ2-2,many,-,TRBV7-9,TGTGCCAGCAGCGACCAGGCGAACACCGGGGAGCTGTTTTTT,CASSDQANTGELFF
TRBJ2-1,-,-,TRBV12-3/TRBV12-4,TGTGCCAGCAGTTTAGAGGAAGGGATGGACAATGAGCAGTTCTTC,CASSLEEGMDNEQFF
TRBJ2-7,many,TRBD2,TRBV6-5,TGTGCCAGCAGTTACACAACAGGGACTAGGTTCGAGCAGTACTTC,CASSYTTGTRFEQYF
TRBJ1-1,many,-,TRBV28,TGTGCCATCTCAGACAGTCCGAACACTGAAGCTTTCTTT,CAISDSPNTEAFF
TRBJ2-7,many,-,TRBV6-2/TRBV6-3,TGTGCCGGGGGTACCCACTACCCTTCCGAGCAGTACTTC,CAGGTHYPSEQYF
TRBJ2-5,few,-,TRBV24-1,TGTGCCACCAGTGGTTATCGGACAGAAGAGACCCAGTACTTC,CATSGYRTEETQYF
TRBJ1-5,-,-,TRBV28,TGTGCCAGCAGTTTAGGGGAGGACAATCAGCCCCAGCATTTT,CASSLGEDNQPQHF
TRBJ1-2,many,TRBD1,TRBV12-3/TRBV12-4,TGTGCCAGCAACCAGGGACAGGGGTATGGCTACACCTTC,CASNQGQGYGYTF
TRBJ1-5,many,-,TRBV27,TGTGCCAGCGGTTGGGGCAATCAGCCCCAGCATTTT,CASGWGNQPQHF
TRBJ2-6,-,TRBD1,TRBV25-1,TGTGCCAGCAGTGGCATAGTTATGGACAGGGCCACTGGGGCCAACGTCCTGACTTTC,CASSGIVMDRATGANVLTF
TRBJ2-7,many,-,TRBV11-2,TGTGCCAGCAGCTTAGTATCAGGGTCACCGGGCTACGAGCAGTACTTC,CASSLVSGSPGYEQYF
TRBJ2-7,many,TRBD2,TRBV15,TGTGCCACCAGCAGCGGCATCTTACCGGGAGCGGGGGACGAGCAGTACTTC,CATSSGILPGAGDEQYF
TRBJ1-5,-,-,TRBV20-1,TGCAGTGCTCTTGAGGGAAATAGCAATCAGCCCCAGCATTTT,CSALEGNSNQPQHF
TRBJ2-7,once,TRBD2,TRBV12-3/TRBV12-4,TGTGCCAGCAGTTTTGACCTAGCGGGAGCGCGAAACGAGCAGTACTTC,CASSFDLAGARNEQYF
TRBJ2-3,-,-,TRBV5-1,TGCGCCAGCAGCTTGAGGGCAGCCACAGATACGCAGTATTTT,CASSLRAATDTQYF